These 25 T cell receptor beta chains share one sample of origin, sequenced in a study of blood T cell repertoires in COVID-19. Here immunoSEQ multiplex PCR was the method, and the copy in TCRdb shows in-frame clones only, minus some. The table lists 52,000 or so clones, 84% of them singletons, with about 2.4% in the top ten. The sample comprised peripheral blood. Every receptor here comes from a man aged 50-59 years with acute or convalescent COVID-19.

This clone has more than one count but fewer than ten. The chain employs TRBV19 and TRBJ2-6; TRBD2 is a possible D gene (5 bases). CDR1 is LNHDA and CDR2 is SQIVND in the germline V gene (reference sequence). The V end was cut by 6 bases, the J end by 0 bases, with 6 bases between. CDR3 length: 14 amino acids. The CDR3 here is CASSRDSGANVLTF. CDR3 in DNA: TGTGCCAGTAGCCGGGACTCTGGGGCCAACGTCCTGACTTTC.

CDR3 in amino acids: CASTVGLARDVSYNEQFF. CDR3 in DNA: TGTGCCAGCACCGTCGGGCTAGCGAGGGATGTTTCCTACAATGAGCAGTTCTTC. The J gene is TRBJ2-1, the V gene TRBV28; a possible D gene is TRBD2 (6 bases). V shed 7 bases and J shed 1 base, with 23 bases lying between them. The CDR3 covers 18 residues. Germline values: CDR1 MDHEN, CDR2 SYDVKM.

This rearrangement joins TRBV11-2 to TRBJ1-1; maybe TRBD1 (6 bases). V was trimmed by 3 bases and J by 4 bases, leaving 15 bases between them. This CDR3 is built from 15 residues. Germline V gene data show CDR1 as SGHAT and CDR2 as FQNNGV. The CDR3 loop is CASSFWGQRGTEAFF. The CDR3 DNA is TGTGCCAGCAGCTTTTGGGGGCAGAGGGGCACTGAAGCTTTCTTT.

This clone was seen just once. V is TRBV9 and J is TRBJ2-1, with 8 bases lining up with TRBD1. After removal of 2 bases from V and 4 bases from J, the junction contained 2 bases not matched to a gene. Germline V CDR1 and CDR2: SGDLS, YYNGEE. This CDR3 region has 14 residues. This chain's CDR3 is CASSVTGGYNEQFF. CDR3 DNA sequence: TGTGCCAGCAGCGTCACAGGGGGTTACAATGAGCAGTTCTTC.

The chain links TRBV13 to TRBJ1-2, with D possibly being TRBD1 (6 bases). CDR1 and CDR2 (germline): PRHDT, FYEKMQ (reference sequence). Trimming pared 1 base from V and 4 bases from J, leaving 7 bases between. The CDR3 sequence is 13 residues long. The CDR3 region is CASSLDRAYGYTF. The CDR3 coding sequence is TGTGCCAGCAGCTTAGACAGGGCCTATGGCTACACCTTC.

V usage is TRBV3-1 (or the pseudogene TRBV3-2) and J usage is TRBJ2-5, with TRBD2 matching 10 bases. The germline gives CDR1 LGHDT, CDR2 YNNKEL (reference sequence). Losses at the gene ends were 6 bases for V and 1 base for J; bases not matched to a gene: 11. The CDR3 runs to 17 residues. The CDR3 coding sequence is TGTGCCAGCAGACTGGGGTTAGCGGGGGGTTTCCAAGAGACCCAGTACTTC. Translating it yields CASRLGLAGGFQETQYF.

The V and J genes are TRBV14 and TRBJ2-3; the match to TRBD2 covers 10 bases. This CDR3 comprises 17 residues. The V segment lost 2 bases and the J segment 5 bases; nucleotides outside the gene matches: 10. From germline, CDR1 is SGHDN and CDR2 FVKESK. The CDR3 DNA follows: TGTGCCAGCAGCCAATCTGGCCTAGCGGGAGAGGTAGATACGCAGTATTTT. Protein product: CASSQSGLAGEVDTQYF.

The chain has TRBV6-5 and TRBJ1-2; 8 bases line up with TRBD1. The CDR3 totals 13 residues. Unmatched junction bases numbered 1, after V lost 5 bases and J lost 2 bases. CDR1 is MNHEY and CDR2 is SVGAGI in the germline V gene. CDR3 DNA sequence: TGTGCCAGCAGTAGACAGGGGAACTATGGCTACACCTTC. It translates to CASSRQGNYGYTF.

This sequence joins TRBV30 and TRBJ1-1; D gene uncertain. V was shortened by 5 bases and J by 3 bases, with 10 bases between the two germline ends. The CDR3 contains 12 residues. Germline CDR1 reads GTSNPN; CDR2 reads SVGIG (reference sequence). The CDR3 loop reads CAWAISDTEAFF. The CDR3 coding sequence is TGTGCCTGGGCGATAAGTGACACTGAAGCTTTCTTT.

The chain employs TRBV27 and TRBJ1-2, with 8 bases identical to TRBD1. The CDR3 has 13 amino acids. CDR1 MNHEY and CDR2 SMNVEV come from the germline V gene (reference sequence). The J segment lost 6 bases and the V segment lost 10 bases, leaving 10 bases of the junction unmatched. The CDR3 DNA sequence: TGTGCCACCAAGGGTCAGGGGGCGGATGGCTACACCTTC. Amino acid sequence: CATKGQGADGYTF.

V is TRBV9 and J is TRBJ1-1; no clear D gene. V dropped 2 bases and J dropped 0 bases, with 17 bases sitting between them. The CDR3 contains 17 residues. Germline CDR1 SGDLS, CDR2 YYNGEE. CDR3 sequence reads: CASSVGEGPILNTEAFF. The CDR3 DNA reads TGTGCCAGCAGCGTGGGTGAGGGCCCTATTTTGAACACTGAAGCTTTCTTT.

The CDR3 DNA reads TGTGCCAGCAGCGTAGCCCCTAGCGGGGGGGCCTATGAGCAGTTCTTC. Protein sequence: CASSVAPSGGAYEQFF. The chain is built from TRBV9 and TRBJ2-1, with 12 bases fitting TRBD2. Germline-derived CDR1 and CDR2 are SGDLS and YYNGEE. The CDR3 has 16 amino acids. The junction had 6 bases not matched to a gene; V was cut back by 0 bases and J by 8 bases. Supplemented by reference TRBV9 and TRBJ2-1, the full variable domain reads DSGVTQTPKHLITATGQRVTLRCSPRSGDLSVYWYQQSLDQGLQFLIQYYNGEERAKGNILERFSAQQFPDLHSELNLSSLELGDSALYFCASSVAPSGGAYEQFFGPGTRLTVL.

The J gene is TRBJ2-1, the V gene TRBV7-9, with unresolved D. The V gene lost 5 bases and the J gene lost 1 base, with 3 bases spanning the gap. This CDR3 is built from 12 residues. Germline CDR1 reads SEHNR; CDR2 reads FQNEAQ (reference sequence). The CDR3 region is CASSLSYNEQFF. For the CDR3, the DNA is TGTGCCAGCAGCCTTTCCTACAATGAGCAGTTCTTC.

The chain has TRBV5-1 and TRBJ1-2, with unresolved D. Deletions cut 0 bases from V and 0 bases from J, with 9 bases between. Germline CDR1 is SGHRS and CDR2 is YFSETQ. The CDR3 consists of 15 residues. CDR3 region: CASSLEGSSNYGYTF. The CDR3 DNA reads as TGCGCCAGCAGCTTGGAAGGGAGTTCTAACTATGGCTACACCTTC.

For the CDR3, the DNA is TGTGCCAGTAGTATCACCCTAGCGGGAGTAGAGCAGTTCTTC. This gives the protein CASSITLAGVEQFF. The chain uses TRBV19 and TRBJ2-1, with TRBD2 matching over 10 bases. The germline V gene encodes CDR1 LNHDA and CDR2 SQIVND (reference sequence). Trimming cost V 3 bases and J 10 bases; bases outside gene matches: 6. The CDR3 is made up of 14 amino acids.

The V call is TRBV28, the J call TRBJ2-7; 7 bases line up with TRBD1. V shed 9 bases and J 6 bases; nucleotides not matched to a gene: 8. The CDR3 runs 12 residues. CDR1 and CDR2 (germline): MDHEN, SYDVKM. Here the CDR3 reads CASTSQGREQYF. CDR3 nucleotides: TGTGCCAGTACTTCACAGGGGCGCGAGCAGTACTTC.

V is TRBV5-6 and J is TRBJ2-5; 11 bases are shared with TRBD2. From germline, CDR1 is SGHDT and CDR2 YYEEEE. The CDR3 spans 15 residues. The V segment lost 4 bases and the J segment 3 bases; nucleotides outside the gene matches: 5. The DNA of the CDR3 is TGTGCCAGCAGCCCCCTGACTAGCGGGGAAGAGACCCAGTACTTC. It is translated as CASSPLTSGEETQYF.

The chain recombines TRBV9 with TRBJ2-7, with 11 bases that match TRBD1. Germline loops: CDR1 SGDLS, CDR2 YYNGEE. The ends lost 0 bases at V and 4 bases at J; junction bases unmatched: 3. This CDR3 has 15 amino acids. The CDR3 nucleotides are TGTGCCAGCAGCGTAGGGACAGGGGGCGGGTACGAGCAGTACTTC. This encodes CASSVGTGGGYEQYF.

CDR3: CASSKRAGGYTDTQYF. DNA of the CDR3: TGTGCCAGCAGCAAACGAGCAGGGGGATACACAGATACGCAGTATTTT. The chain combines TRBV21-1 with TRBJ2-3; TRBD1 is the table's D call and was not checked against the DNA. TRBV21-1 is given as a pseudogene. This CDR3 has 16 amino acids.

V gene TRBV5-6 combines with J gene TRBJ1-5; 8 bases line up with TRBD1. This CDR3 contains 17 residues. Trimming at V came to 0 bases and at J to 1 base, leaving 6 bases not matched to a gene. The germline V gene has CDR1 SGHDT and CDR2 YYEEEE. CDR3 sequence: CASSLGQGAVSNQPQHF. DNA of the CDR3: TGTGCCAGCAGCTTGGGTCAGGGGGCGGTAAGCAATCAGCCCCAGCATTTT. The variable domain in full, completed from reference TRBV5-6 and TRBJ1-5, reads DAGVTQSPTHLIKTRGQQVTLRCSPKSGHDTVSWYQQALGQGPQFIFQYYEEEERQRGNFPDRFSGHQFPNYSSELNVNALLLGDSALYLCASSLGQGAVSNQPQHFGDGTRLSIL.

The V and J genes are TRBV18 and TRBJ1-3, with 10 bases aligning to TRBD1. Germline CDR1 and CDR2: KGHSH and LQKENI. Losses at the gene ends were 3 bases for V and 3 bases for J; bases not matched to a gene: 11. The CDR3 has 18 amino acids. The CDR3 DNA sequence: TGTGCCAGCTCACCCATGACAGGGGGCGCTGGAATTGGAAACACCATATATTTT. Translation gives CASSPMTGGAGIGNTIYF.

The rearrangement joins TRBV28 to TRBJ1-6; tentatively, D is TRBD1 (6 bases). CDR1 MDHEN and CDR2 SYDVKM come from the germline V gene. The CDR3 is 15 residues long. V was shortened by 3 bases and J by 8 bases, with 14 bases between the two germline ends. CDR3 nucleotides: TGTGCCAGCAGTTTGAACAGGGAGAGGTATTCACCCCTCCACTTT. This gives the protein CASSLNRERYSPLHF.

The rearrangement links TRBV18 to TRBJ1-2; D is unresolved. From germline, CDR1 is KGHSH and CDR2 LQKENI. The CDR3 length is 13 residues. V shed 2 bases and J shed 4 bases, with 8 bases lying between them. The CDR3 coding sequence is TGTGCCAGCTCACCAGAACAGCTCTATGGCTACACCTTC. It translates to CASSPEQLYGYTF.

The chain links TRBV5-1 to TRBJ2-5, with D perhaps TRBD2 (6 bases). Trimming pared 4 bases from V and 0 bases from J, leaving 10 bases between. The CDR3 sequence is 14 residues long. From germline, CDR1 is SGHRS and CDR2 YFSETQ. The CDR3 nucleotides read TGCGCCAGCAGCCCGCGGGGAAACCAAGAGACCCAGTACTTC. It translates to CASSPRGNQETQYF. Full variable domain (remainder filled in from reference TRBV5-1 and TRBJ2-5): KAGVTQTPRYLIKTRGQQVTLSCSPISGHRSVSWYQQTPGQGLQFLFEYFSETQRNKGNFPGRFSGRQFSNSRSEMNVSTLELGDSALYLCASSPRGNQETQYFGPGTRLLVL.

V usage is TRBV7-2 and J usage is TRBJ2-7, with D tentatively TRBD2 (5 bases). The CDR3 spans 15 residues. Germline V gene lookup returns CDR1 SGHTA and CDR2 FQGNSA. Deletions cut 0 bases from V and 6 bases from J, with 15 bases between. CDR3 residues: CASSLAVASFSEQYF. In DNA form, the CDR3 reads TGTGCCAGCAGCTTAGCGGTAGCGAGCTTTTCCGAGCAGTACTTC.